What follows are 31 T cell receptor beta chains derived from one specimen sequenced in a study of T cells after yellow fever vaccination. MiXCR, applied by TCRdb to the 5' RACE reads, yields one record per CDR3 protein. There are around 47,000 distinct CDR3 sequences in the sample; 6.8% occur only once, and 15% lies in the top ten. The sequences come from CD8+ T cells not binding an NS4B(214-222) dextramer, sorted from PBMCs, collected 45 days after the yellow fever booster vaccination. The receptors were sampled from a man aged 30 to 45 who received the YFV17D yellow fever vaccine.

This clonotype occurred many times. V is TRBV12-3 or TRBV12-4 and J is TRBJ2-4; no reliable D call. Trimming pared 7 bases from V and 4 bases from J, leaving 11 bases between. The CDR3 is 13 residues long. The CDR3 DNA sequence: TGTGCCAGCACCCGTACGGATAAAAACATTCAGTACTTC. Protein sequence: CASTRTDKNIQYF.

This clonotype was found a few times. The chain is built from TRBV19 and TRBJ2-7; no clear D gene. Trimming cost V 4 bases and J 3 bases, with 4 bases left between them. CDR3 length: 11 amino acids. The germline V gene has CDR1 LNHDA and CDR2 SQIVND (reference sequence). In DNA, the CDR3 is TGTGCCAGTAGTAACCACTACGAGCAGTACTTC. Its protein is CASSNHYEQYF.

This clonotype was counted many times. The chain employs TRBV27 and TRBJ1-5; D ambiguous. In germline, CDR1 is MNHEY, CDR2 SMNVEV (reference sequence). The ends were cut back, 0 bases at V and 7 bases at J, with 13 bases in the middle. The CDR3 is 15 residues long. The CDR3 DNA sequence: TGTGCCAGCAGTTTATCGAACCCCGGGAACCAGCCCCAGCATTTT. It yields the protein CASSLSNPGNQPQHF.

At least ten counts were recorded for this clonotype. The gene calls are TRBV24-1 and TRBJ1-1, with D unclear. Germline CDR1 KGHDR, CDR2 SFDVKD. CDR3 length: 12 amino acids. Trimming left V 5 bases short and J 5 bases short, with 8 bases between. CDR3: CATSGANTEAFF. CDR3 bases: TGTGCCACCAGTGGGGCGAATACTGAAGCTTTCTTT.

This clonotype occurred many times. V gene TRBV19 combines with J gene TRBJ2-1; 9 positions match TRBD2. The length of the CDR3 is 19 residues. V gave up 5 bases and J gave up 2 bases; unmatched junction bases: 16. Germline-derived CDR1 and CDR2 are LNHDA and SQIVND (reference sequence). The CDR3 DNA follows: TGTGCCAGTAGTTTCGGGGGGGGTGGCGGGAGGGCCGCCTACAATGAGCAGTTCTTC. Translated, it gives CASSFGGGGGRAAYNEQFF.

This clonotype was observed a few times. The gene calls are TRBV19 and TRBJ2-1; D unresolved. CDR3 length: 14 amino acids. Trimming shortened V by 4 bases and J by 6 bases, and 13 bases separated the two germline ends. The germline CDR1 and CDR2 sequences are LNHDA and SQIVND (reference sequence). Here the CDR3 DNA reads TGTGCCAGTAGTAGCTTCCTTTTTGTCAATGAGCAGTTCTTC. Encoded protein: CASSSFLFVNEQFF.

This clonotype was observed many times. The rearrangement uses TRBV29-1 and TRBJ1-1; 7 bases fit TRBD1. V dropped 3 bases and J dropped 1; count of bases not matched to a gene: 5. From germline, CDR1 is SQVTM and CDR2 ANQGSEA. The CDR3 has 14 amino acids. The CDR3 DNA is TGCAGCGTTGAGGGGGCAGGGGGGAACACTGAAGCTTTCTTT. It encodes CSVEGAGGNTEAFF.

This clonotype was seen repeatedly, ten times or more. The chain carries TRBV5-1 and TRBJ2-5; 7 bases fit TRBD2. Germline V CDR1 and CDR2: SGHRS, YFSETQ. The CDR3 length is 16 residues. Germline trimming cut 3 bases from V and 1 base from J; bases unmatched to any gene: 9. This CDR3 reads CASSSPLAASQETQYF. In nucleotides, the CDR3 is TGCGCCAGCAGCTCTCCCCTAGCGGCAAGCCAAGAGACCCAGTACTTC.

This clonotype was seen ten or more times. This chain connects TRBV27 to TRBJ2-1; D perhaps matches TRBD2 (5 bases). Germline V CDR1 and CDR2: MNHEY, SMNVEV (reference sequence). V was clipped by 6 bases and J by 8 bases, with 11 bases between them. The CDR3 length is 12 residues. The CDR3 DNA follows: TGTGCCAGCAGCCTATCGAGGGATGAGCAGTTCTTC. Amino acids: CASSLSRDEQFF.

This clonotype was picked up many times. The chain uses TRBV19 and TRBJ1-5, with 9 bases fitting TRBD1. Germline CDR1 is LNHDA and CDR2 is SQIVND (reference sequence). The CDR3 has 14 residues. V lost 3 bases, J lost 7 bases, and 4 bases stayed unmatched. CDR3 residues: CASSIDRGGQPQHF. CDR3 in DNA: TGTGCCAGTAGTATCGACAGGGGGGGACAGCCCCAGCATTTT.

Ten or more counts support this clonotype. The genes are TRBV10-2 and TRBJ1-2; D gene uncertain. Trimming stripped 2 bases from V and 1 base from J, with 11 bases between. Per the germline V gene, CDR1 is WSHSY and CDR2 is SAAADI. The CDR3 length is 15 residues. CDR3 nucleotides: TGCGCCAGCAGTGAGACGTACATCAATAACTATGGCTACACCTTC. Its protein is CASSETYINNYGYTF.

This clonotype has just a few counts. This chain links TRBV7-9 with TRBJ2-7; D remains ambiguous. The V end was cut by 2 bases, the J end by 3 bases, with 14 bases between. Germline lookup yields CDR1 SEHNR and CDR2 FQNEAQ (reference sequence). There are 15 residues in the CDR3. For the CDR3, the DNA is TGTGCCAGCAGCTTACTTCAGGAGCCCTTCTACGAGCAGTACTTC. Its protein is CASSLLQEPFYEQYF.

The table lists this clonotype with many counts. This likely comes from a read error, as the CDR3 has no conserved phenylalanine or tryptophan at its end. The DNA is left out, because the CDR3 cannot be placed on it with certainty; the CDR3 is given as TCRdb lists it. This rearrangement joins TRBV7-9 to TRBJ2-3; the listed D gene, TRBD1, was not tested against the DNA. The germline CDR1 and CDR2 sequences are SEHNR and FQNEAQ (reference sequence). The CDR3 length equals 11 residues, ends included. The CDR3 reads CASSLGTPIEV.

This clonotype has at least ten counts. V gene TRBV5-1 combines with J gene TRBJ2-7; D unresolved. The CDR3 has 13 residues. Per the germline V gene, CDR1 is SGHRS and CDR2 is YFSETQ. V was pared by 1 base and J by 2 bases, with 7 bases between. CDR3 region: CASSLLQAYEQYF. The DNA of the CDR3 is TGCGCCAGCAGCTTGCTGCAAGCCTACGAGCAGTACTTC.

At least ten counts were recorded for this clonotype. This chain joins TRBV20-1 and TRBJ1-1, with D possibly being TRBD1 (5 bases). The CDR3 spans 10 residues. The V end lost 6 bases, the J end lost 7 bases, and 9 bases lay between the germline ends. Germline CDR1 is DFQATT and CDR2 is SNEGSKA (reference sequence). The CDR3 DNA reads TGCAGTGCCGGGGGTGTTGAAGCTTTCTTT. Translating gives CSAGGVEAFF.

In this sample, this clonotype turned up many times. The V call is TRBV27, the J call TRBJ1-1, with unresolved D. Germline V gene sequence: CDR1 MNHEY, CDR2 SMNVEV (reference sequence). This CDR3 is built from 11 residues. V lost 8 bases and J lost 7, with 11 bases in between. As DNA, the CDR3 is TGTGCCAGCGGTGCCGGGATTGAAGCTTTCTTT. It yields the protein CASGAGIEAFF.

This clonotype was seen ten or more times. The genes are TRBV7-6 and TRBJ2-1; TRBD2 aligns across 7 bases. This CDR3 is built from 15 residues. The junction had 3 bases not matched to a gene; V was cut back by 3 bases and J by 1 base. Germline values: CDR1 SGHVS, CDR2 FNYEAQ. The CDR3 spells CASSLGGGSYNEQFF. The CDR3 nucleotides read TGTGCCAGCAGCTTGGGGGGGGGTTCCTACAATGAGCAGTTCTTC.

This clonotype has at least ten counts. This chain links TRBV6-5 with TRBJ2-7; possible D gene TRBD2, 5 bases. The V gene's germline CDR1 is MNHEY and CDR2 SVGAGI. Trimming shortened V by 2 bases and J by 4 bases, and 9 bases separated the two germline ends. The CDR3 has 13 amino acids. The CDR3 loop is CASSYGLNYEQYF. CDR3 nucleotide sequence: TGTGCCAGCAGTTACGGACTCAATTACGAGCAGTACTTC.

This clonotype occurred many times. The chain links TRBV29-1 to TRBJ1-2, with 10 bases lining up with TRBD1. CDR3 length equals 12 residues. Per germline, CDR1 SQVTM and CDR2 ANQGSEA. The V segment lost 5 bases and the J segment 7 bases; nucleotides outside the gene matches: 4. As DNA, the CDR3 is TGCAGCGTTCTAGGGACAGGGGTTGGCTACACCTTC. Residues: CSVLGTGVGYTF.

This chain joins TRBV30 and TRBJ2-7; D is perhaps TRBD1 or TRBD2 (5 bases each). V lost 0 bases, J lost 0 bases, and 18 bases lay in between. The CDR3 extends over 17 amino acids. The germline V gene encodes CDR1 GTSNPN and CDR2 SVGIG (reference sequence). The CDR3 DNA sequence: TGTGCCTGGAGTGTAGTGGGCCAGGCAGGGAGCTCCTACGAGCAGTACTTC. It translates to CAWSVVGQAGSSYEQYF.

In this sample, this clonotype turned up a few times. The genes are TRBV7-6 and TRBJ2-6; 7 nucleotides agree with TRBD1. The CDR3 extends over 17 amino acids. Germline V gene data show CDR1 as SGHVS and CDR2 as FNYEAQ. Trimming removed 3 bases from V and 0 bases from J; junction bases left unmatched: 5. The CDR3 sequence: CASSLGTAPSGANVLTF. As DNA, the CDR3 is TGTGCCAGCAGCTTGGGGACAGCACCCTCTGGGGCCAACGTCCTGACTTTC.

This clonotype has more than one count but fewer than ten. This chain's CDR3 is CASSYLQASYEQYF. CDR3 coding DNA: TGTGCCAGCAGTTATCTCCAAGCCTCCTACGAGCAGTACTTC. The chain recombines TRBV6-2 or TRBV6-3 with TRBJ2-7; no definite D call. This CDR3 is 14 amino acids long. With 3 bases removed from V and 0 bases from J, the gap between germline ends came to 9 bases. The germline CDR1 and CDR2 sequences are MNHEY and SVGEGT.

This clonotype was seen many times. The V gene is TRBV6-2 or TRBV6-3, the J gene TRBJ1-2; tentatively, D is TRBD1 (6 bases). V gave up 8 bases and J gave up 7 bases, with 17 bases separating them. This CDR3 has 13 amino acids. Germline CDR1 and CDR2: MNHEY and SVGEGT. This CDR3 reads CASANGQISGYTF. As DNA, the CDR3 is TGTGCCAGCGCCAATGGACAGATTAGTGGCTACACCTTC.

This clonotype was found many times. The chain carries TRBV10-3 and TRBJ2-2, with a possible D match to TRBD2 (6 bases). Germline CDR1 ENHRY, CDR2 SYGVKD. V dropped 6 bases and J dropped 2 bases, with 13 bases sitting between them. The length of the CDR3 is 15 residues. CDR3 protein: CAIRGPDYNTGELFF. CDR3 bases: TGTGCCATCAGGGGGCCGGACTATAACACCGGGGAGCTGTTTTTT.

This clonotype was seen at least ten times. V usage is TRBV27 and J usage is TRBJ2-5, with D perhaps matching TRBD1 (5 bases). Trimming left V 2 bases short and J 2 bases short, with 12 bases between. CDR3 length: 15 residues. Germline CDR1 MNHEY, CDR2 SMNVEV (reference sequence). CDR3 bases: TGTGCCAGCAGTTTAAGGGGTTGGACGCAAGAGACCCAGTACTTC. Translating it yields CASSLRGWTQETQYF.

The sample holds a few counts of this clonotype. This chain uses TRBV15 with TRBJ2-5, with D possibly matching TRBD1 (6 bases). V was trimmed by 3 bases and J by 3 bases, leaving 14 bases between them. The CDR3 spans 15 residues. Germline V gives CDR1 LNHNV, CDR2 YYDKDF (reference sequence). For the CDR3, the DNA is TGTGCCACCAGCAGTAACAGGGAGACCAAAGAGACCCAGTACTTC. This codes for CATSSNRETKETQYF. The variable domain in full, with the rest retrieved from reference TRBV15 and TRBJ2-5, is DAMVIQNPRYQVTQFGKPVTLSCSQTLNHNVMYWYQQKSSQAPKLLFHYYDKDFNNEADTPDNFQSRRPNTSFCFLDIRSPGLGDTAMYLCATSSNRETKETQYFGPGTRLLVL.

This clonotype was counted many times. This sequence joins TRBV11-3 and TRBJ2-7; D not certain. Trimming took 5 bases from V and 7 from J, leaving 15 bases between them. CDR3 length: 13 amino acids. The germline gives CDR1 SGHNT, CDR2 YENEEA. As DNA, the CDR3 is TGTGCCAGCAGCCACCCCGGAGATGGGGAGCAGTACTTC. Translated, it gives CASSHPGDGEQYF.

At least ten counts were recorded for this clonotype. The CDR3 spells CATSVSSSNQPQHF. In nucleotides, the CDR3 is TGTGCCACCAGTGTGTCTTCTAGCAATCAGCCCCAGCATTTT. The chain couples TRBV24-1 to TRBJ1-5; D is undetermined. Germline lookup yields CDR1 KGHDR and CDR2 SFDVKD. V was clipped by 5 bases and J by 0 bases, with 7 bases between them. The CDR3 covers 14 residues.

This clonotype was observed a few times. V usage is TRBV20-1 and J usage is TRBJ2-7, with 9 bases aligning to TRBD1. CDR3 length: 13 amino acids. CDR1 is DFQATT and CDR2 is SNEGSKA in the germline V gene (reference sequence). V gave up 5 bases and J gave up 3 bases; unmatched junction bases: 5. The CDR3 region has the DNA TGCAGTGCTGTCCCGGACAGGGGCTACGAGCAGTACTTC. It codes for CSAVPDRGYEQYF.

As regards this clonotype: Since a much larger clone is just one base distant, this may be a read error. The chain couples TRBV11-2 to TRBJ2-5; 8 positions match TRBD2. The CDR3 is made up of 16 amino acids. In germline, CDR1 is SGHAT, CDR2 FQNNGV. The CDR3 here is CASSLGLAGTQDTQYF. The CDR3 DNA follows: TGTGCCAGCAGTCTAGGGCTAGCGGGCACGCAAGATACCCAGTACTTC.

This clonotype was seen at least ten times. This chain uses TRBV7-8 with TRBJ2-7, with D tentatively TRBD2 (6 bases). Trimming shortened V by 5 bases and J by 0 bases, and 8 bases separated the two germline ends. Per germline, CDR1 SGHVS and CDR2 FQNEAQ. CDR3 size: 13 residues. The CDR3 here is CASSAGYSYEQYF. The CDR3 bases are TGTGCCAGCAGCGCGGGGTACTCCTACGAGCAGTACTTC. Variable domain in full (rest from reference TRBV7-8 and TRBJ2-7): GAGVSQSPRYKVAKRGQDVALRCDPISGHVSLFWYQQALGQGPEFLTYFQNEAQLDKSGLPSDRFFAERPEGSVSTLKIQRTQQEDSAVYLCASSAGYSYEQYFGPGTRLTVT.